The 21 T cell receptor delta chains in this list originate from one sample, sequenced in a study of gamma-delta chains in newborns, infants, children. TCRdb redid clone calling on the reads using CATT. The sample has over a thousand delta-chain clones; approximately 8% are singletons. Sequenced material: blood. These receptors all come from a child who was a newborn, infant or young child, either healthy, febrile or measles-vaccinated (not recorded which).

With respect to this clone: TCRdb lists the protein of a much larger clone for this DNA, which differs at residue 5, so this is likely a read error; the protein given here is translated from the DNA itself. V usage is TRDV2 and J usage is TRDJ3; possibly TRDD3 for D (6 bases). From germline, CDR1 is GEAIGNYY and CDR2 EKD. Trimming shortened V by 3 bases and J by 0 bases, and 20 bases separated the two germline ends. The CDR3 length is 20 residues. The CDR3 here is CACDAWGPKPSSWDTRQMFF. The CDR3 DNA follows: TGTGCCTGTGACGCCTGGGGCCCCAAGCCAAGCTCCTGGGACACCCGACAGATGTTTTTC.

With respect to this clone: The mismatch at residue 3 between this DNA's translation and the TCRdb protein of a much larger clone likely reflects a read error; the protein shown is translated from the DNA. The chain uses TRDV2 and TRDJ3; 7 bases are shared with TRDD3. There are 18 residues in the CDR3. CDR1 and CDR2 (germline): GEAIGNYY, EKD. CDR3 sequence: CAYDTWGASSWDTRQMFF. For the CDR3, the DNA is TGTGCCTATGACACCTGGGGGGCAAGCTCCTGGGACACCCGACAGATGTTTTTC.

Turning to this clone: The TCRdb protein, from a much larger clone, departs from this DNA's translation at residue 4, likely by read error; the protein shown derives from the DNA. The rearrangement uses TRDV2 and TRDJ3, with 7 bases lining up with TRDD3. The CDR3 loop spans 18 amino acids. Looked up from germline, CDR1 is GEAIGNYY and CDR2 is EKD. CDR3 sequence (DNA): TGTGCCTGTGCCACCTGGGGGGCCAGCTCCTGGGACACCCGACAGATGTTTTTC. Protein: CACATWGASSWDTRQMFF.

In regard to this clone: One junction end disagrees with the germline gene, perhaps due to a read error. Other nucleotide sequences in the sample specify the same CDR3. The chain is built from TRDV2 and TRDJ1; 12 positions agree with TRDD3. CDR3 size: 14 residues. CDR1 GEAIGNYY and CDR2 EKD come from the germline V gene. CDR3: CACDILGDTDKPIF. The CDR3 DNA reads TGTGCCTGTGACATACTGGGGGATACCGATAAACCCATCTTT.

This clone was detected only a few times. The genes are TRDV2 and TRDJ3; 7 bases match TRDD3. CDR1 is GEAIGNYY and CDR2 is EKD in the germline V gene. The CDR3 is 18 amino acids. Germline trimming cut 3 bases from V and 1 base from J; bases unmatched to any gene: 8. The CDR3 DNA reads TGTGCCTGTGACTTGACTGGGGACCCGTCCTGGGACACCCGACAGATGTTTTTC. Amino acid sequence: CACDLTGDPSWDTRQMFF.

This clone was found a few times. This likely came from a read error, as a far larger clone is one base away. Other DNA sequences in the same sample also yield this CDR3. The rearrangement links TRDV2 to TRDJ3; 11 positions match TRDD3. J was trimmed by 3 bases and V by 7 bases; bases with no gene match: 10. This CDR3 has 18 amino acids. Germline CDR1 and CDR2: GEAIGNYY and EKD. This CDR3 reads CACDPATGGYWDTRQMFF. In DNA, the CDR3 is TGTGCCTGCGACCCTGCTACTGGGGGATACTGGGACACCCGACAGATGTTTTTC.

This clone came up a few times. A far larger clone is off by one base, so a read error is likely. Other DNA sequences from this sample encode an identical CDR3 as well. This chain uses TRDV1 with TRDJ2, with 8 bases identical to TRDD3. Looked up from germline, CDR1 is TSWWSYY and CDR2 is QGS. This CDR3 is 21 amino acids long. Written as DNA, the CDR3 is TGTGCTCTTGGGGAACCACATTCCTTGTACTGGGGGTACTTTTTGACAGCACAGCTCTTCTTT. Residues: CALGEPHSLYWGYFLTAQLFF.

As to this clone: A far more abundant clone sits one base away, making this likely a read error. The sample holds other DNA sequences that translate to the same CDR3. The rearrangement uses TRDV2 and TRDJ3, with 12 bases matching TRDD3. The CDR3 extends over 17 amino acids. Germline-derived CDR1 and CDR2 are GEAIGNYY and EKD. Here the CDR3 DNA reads TGTGCCTGTGACTACTGGGGGATACCCTGGGACACCCGGCAGATGTTTTTC. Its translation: CACDYWGIPWDTRQMFF.

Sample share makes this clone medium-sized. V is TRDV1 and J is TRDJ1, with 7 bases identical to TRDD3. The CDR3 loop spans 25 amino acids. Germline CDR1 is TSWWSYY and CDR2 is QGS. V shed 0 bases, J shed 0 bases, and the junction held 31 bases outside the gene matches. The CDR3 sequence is CALGELQLPFRSLGPSIRYTDKLIF. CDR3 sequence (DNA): TGTGCTCTTGGGGAACTCCAACTCCCGTTCCGTTCACTGGGGCCTTCGATACGATACACCGATAAACTCATCTTT.

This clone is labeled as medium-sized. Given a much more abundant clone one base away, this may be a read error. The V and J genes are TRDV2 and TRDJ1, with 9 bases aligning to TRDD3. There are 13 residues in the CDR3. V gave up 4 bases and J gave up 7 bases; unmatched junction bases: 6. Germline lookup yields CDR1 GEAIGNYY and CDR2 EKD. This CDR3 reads CACEAMGDSKLIF. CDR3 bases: TGTGCCTGTGAAGCGATGGGGGATAGTAAACTCATCTTT.

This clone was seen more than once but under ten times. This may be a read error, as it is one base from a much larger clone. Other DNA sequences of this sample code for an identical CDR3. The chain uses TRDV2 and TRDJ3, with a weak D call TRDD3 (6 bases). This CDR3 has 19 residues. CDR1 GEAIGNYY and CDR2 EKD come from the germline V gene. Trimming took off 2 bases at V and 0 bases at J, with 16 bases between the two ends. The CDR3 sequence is CACDIPWGASSWDTRQMFF. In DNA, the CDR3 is TGTGCCTGTGACATCCCCTGGGGAGCCAGCTCCTGGGACACCCGACAGATGTTTTTC.

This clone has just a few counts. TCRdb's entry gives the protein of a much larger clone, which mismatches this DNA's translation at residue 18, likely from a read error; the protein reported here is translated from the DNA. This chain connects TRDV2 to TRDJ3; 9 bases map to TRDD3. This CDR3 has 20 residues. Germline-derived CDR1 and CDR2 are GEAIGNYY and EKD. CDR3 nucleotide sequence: TGTGCCTGTGACACCAGGTTCGTGCTGGGGGATGGATGGGACACCCGACAGGTGTTTTTC. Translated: CACDTRFVLGDGWDTRQVFF.

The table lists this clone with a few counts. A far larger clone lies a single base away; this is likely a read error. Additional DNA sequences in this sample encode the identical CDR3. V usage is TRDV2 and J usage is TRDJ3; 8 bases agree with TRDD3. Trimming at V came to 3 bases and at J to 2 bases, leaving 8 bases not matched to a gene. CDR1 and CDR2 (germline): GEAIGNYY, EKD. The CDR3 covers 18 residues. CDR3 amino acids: CACDPLLGATWDTRQMFF. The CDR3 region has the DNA TGTGCCTGTGACCCCCTACTGGGGGCCACCTGGGACACCCGACAGATGTTTTTC.

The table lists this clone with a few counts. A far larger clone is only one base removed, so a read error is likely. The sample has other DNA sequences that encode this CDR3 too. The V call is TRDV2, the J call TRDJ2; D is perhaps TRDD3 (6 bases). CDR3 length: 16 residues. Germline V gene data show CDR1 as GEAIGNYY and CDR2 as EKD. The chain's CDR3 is CACDTGGDPSTAQLFF. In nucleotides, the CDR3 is TGTGCCTGTGACACCGGAGGGGATCCCTCGACAGCACAGCTCTTCTTT.

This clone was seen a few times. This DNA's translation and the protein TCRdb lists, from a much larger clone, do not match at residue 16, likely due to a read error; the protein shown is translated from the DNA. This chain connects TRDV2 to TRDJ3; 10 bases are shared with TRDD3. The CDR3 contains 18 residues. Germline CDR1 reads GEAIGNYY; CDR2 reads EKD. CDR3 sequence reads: CACDTGDTRSWDTRQRFF. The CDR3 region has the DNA TGTGCCTGTGACACGGGGGATACGCGGTCCTGGGACACCCGACAGAGGTTTTTC.

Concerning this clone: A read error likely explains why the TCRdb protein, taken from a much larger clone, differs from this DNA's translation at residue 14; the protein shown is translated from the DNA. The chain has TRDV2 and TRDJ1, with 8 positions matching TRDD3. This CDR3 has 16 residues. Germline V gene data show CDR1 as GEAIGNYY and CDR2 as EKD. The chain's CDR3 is CACSVLGAPYTDKPIF. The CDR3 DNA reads TGTGCCTGTTCCGTACTGGGGGCCCCTTACACCGATAAACCCATCTTT.

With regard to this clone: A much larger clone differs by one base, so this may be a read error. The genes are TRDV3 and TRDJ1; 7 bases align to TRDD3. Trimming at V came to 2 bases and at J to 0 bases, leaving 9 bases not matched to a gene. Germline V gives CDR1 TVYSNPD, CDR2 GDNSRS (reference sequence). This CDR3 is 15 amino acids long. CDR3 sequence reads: CAFATWGPYTDKLIF. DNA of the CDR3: TGTGCCTTTGCGACCTGGGGGCCGTACACCGATAAACTCATCTTT.

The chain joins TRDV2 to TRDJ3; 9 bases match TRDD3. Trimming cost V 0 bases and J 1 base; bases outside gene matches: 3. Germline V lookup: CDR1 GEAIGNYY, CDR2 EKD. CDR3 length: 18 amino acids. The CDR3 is CACDTLLGESWDTRQMFF. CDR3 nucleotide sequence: TGTGCCTGTGACACCCTACTGGGGGAATCCTGGGACACCCGACAGATGTTTTTC.

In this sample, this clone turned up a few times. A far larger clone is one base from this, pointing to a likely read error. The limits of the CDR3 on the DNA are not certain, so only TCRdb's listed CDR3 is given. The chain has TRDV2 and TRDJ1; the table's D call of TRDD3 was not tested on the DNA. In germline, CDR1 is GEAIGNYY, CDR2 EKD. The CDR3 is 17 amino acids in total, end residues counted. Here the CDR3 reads CACDTVAGGSHTDKLIF.

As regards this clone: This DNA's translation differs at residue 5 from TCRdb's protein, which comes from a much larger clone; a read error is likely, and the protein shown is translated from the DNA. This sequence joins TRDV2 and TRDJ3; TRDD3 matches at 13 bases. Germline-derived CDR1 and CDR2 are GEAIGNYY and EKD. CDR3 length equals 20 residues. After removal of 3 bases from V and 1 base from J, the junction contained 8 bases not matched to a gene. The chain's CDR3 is CACDAGTGGYASWDTRQMFF. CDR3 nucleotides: TGTGCCTGTGACGCCGGAACTGGGGGATACGCTTCCTGGGACACCCGACAGATGTTTTTC.

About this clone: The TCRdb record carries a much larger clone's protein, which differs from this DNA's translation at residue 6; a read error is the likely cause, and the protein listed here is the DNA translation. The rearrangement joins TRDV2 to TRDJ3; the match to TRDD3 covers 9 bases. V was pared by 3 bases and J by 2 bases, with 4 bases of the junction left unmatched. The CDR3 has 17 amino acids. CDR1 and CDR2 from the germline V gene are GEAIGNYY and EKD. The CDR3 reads CACDYGGIPWDTRQMFF. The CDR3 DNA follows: TGTGCCTGTGACTACGGGGGGATACCCTGGGACACCCGACAGATGTTTTTC.